This T cell receptor beta chain was found in a study of cytomegalovirus exposure and HLA in healthy donors. The PCR used 60 Vbeta and 13 Jbeta primers. TCRdb keeps only in-frame clones here, not all; method: immunoSEQ multiplex PCR. There are 120,000 or so clones in the sample; approximately 79% occur only once, and 16% lies in the top ten. Of note for this clone: What it binds is unknown.

CDR3 length: 15 residues. Per the germline V gene, CDR1 is SGHNT and CDR2 is YENEEA. The germline V and J ends were trimmed by 3 bases and 1 base, with 9 bases remaining between them. General study results and limits: Links to common viral pathogens appeared, in a later analysis, for several of the most significant clusters. As confirmed in vitro, a few CMV-associated chains were specific for CMV antigens. Later on, an analysis tied about 17,000 TCR beta sequences to HLA alleles at 0.05 false discovery rate. Researchers reportedly found TCR beta sequences accurately predicted most subjects' HLA-A and HLA-B alleles.

Sequencing was done on a sample of PBMCs. The sequence was collected from a man aged 45-65 years in good health and CMV-seropositive. The chain has TRBV11-3 and TRBJ2-2; perhaps TRBD2 as D (6 bases). The CDR3 is CASSFRDLNTGELFF. In DNA form, the CDR3 reads TGTGCCAGCAGCTTCAGGGACTTGAACACCGGGGAGCTGTTTTTT. Drawing the rest from reference TRBV11-3 and TRBJ2-2, the complete variable domain is EAGVVQSPRYKIIEKKQPVAFWCNPISGHNTLYWYLQNLGQGPELLIRYENEEAVDDSQLPKDRFSAERLKGVDSTLKIQPAELGDSAVYLCASSFRDLNTGELFFGEGSRLTVL.